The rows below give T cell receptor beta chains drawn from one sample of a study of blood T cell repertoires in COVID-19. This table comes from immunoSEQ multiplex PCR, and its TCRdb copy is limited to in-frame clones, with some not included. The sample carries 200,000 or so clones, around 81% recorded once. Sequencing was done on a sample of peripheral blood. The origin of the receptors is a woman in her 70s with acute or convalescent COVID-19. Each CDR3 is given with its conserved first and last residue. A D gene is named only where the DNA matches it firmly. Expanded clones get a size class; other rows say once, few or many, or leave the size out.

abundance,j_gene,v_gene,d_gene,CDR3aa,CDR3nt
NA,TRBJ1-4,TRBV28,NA,CASSPSRSHEKLFF,TGTGCCAGCAGTCCCAGCAGGTCCCATGAAAAACTGTTTTTT
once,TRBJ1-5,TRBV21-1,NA,CASSKADRVGGFDQPQHF,TGTGCCAGCAGCAAAGCGGACAGGGTAGGAGGGTTCGATCAGCCCCAGCATTTT
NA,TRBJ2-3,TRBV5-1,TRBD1,CASSSDRGGVDTQYF,TGCGCCAGCAGCTCGGACAGGGGGGGAGTAGATACGCAGTATTTT
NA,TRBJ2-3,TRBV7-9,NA,CASSPGQTSTDTQYF,TGTGCCAGCAGTCCAGGACAGACTAGCACAGATACGCAGTATTTT
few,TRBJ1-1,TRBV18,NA,CASSRSTGHMNTEAFF,TGTGCCAGCTCACGCTCTACGGGACACATGAACACTGAAGCTTTCTTT
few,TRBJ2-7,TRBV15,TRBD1,CATSRGQGGEQYF,TGTGCCACCAGCCGCGGACAGGGAGGCGAGCAGTACTTC
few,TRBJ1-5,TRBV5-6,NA,CASSLAGNQPQHF,TGTGCCAGCAGCTTGGCGGGCAATCAGCCCCAGCATTTT
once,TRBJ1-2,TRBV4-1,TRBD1,CASSQTETGILYGYTF,TGCGCCAGCAGCCAGACCGAGACAGGGATTTTATATGGCTACACCTTC
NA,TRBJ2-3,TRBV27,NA,CASSTRADTQYF,TGTGCCAGCAGTACCAGGGCCGATACGCAGTATTTT
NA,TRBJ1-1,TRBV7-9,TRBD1,CASSPDRADTEAFF,TGTGCCAGCAGCCCCGACAGGGCTGACACTGAAGCTTTCTTT
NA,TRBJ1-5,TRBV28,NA,CASSSGQSNQPQHF,TGTGCCAGCAGTTCCGGACAGAGCAATCAGCCCCAGCATTTT
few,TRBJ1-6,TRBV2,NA,CASSGRLGNSPLHF,TGTGCCAGCAGTGGGAGGCTCGGTAATTCACCCCTCCACTTT
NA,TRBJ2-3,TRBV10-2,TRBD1,CASSDIAGGSTDTQYF,TGCGCCAGCAGTGACATTGCAGGGGGCTCCACAGATACGCAGTATTTT
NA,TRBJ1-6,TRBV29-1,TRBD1,CSAQGADSPLHF,TGCAGCGCACAGGGGGCTGATTCACCCCTCCACTTT
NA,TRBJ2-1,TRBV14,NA,CASSQEAGSYNEQFF,TGTGCCAGCAGCCAAGAGGCGGGCTCCTACAATGAGCAGTTCTTC
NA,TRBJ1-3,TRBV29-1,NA,CSVGSGYGNTIYF,TGCAGCGTTGGTAGCGGGTATGGAAACACCATATATTTT
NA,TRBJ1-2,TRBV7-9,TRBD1,CASSLQQGDGYTF,TGTGCCAGCAGCTTGCAACAGGGGGACGGCTACACCTTC
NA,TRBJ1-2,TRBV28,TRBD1,CASSLEQGLYGYTF,TGTGCCAGCAGCCTGGAACAGGGGCTCTATGGCTACACCTTC
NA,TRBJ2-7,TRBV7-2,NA,CASSLYVGAGYEQYF,TGTGCCAGCAGCTTATACGTGGGAGCGGGCTACGAGCAGTACTTC
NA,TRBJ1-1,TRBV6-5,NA,CASGAQKNTEAFF,TGTGCCAGCGGGGCACAGAAGAACACTGAAGCTTTCTTT
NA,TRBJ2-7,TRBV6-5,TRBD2,CASSYGTSGKGEQYF,TGTGCCAGCAGTTACGGGACTAGCGGGAAAGGAGAGCAGTACTTC
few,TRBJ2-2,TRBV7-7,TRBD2,CASSPGTSGRRYHGELFF,TGTGCTAGCAGCCCCGGCACTAGCGGGAGGCGGTATCACGGGGAGCTGTTTTTT
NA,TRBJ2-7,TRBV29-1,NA,CSGGDSSYEQYF,TGCAGCGGGGGGGACTCATCCTACGAGCAGTACTTC
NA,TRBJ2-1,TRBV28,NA,CASSLGAVSYNEQFF,TGTGCCAGCAGTCTGGGGGCGGTATCCTACAATGAGCAGTTCTTC
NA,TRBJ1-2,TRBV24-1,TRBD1,CATSDPGQGVYGYTF,TGTGCCACCAGTGACCCTGGACAGGGGGTCTATGGCTACACCTTC
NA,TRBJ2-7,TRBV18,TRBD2,CASSRFGEAGVLDEQYF,TGTGCCAGCTCCCGATTTGGGGAGGCGGGAGTTCTCGACGAGCAGTACTTC
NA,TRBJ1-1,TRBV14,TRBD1,CASSQDRTGATEAFF,TGTGCCAGCAGCCAAGATCGGACAGGGGCCACTGAAGCTTTCTTT
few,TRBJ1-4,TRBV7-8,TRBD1,CASSIPGGANEKLFF,TGTGCCAGCAGCATTCCAGGGGGTGCTAATGAAAAACTGTTTTTT
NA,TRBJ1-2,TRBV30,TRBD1,CAWGDRTNYGYTF,TGTGCCTGGGGGGACAGAACTAACTATGGCTACACCTTC
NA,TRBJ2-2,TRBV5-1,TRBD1,CASSLRDRGQVVSSGELFF,TGCGCCAGCAGCTTACGGGACAGGGGGCAAGTAGTCAGTTCCGGGGAGCTGTTTTTT
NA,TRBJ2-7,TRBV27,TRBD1,CASRSDRGLTEQYF,TGTGCCAGCAGAAGCGACAGGGGGCTAACCGAGCAGTACTTC
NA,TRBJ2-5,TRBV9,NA,CASSVGLRGQETQYF,TGTGCCAGCAGCGTAGGTCTTCGGGGGCAAGAGACCCAGTACTTC
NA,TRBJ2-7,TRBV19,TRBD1,CASSDREGNYEQYF,TGTGCCAGTAGCGACAGGGAAGGGAACTACGAGCAGTACTTC
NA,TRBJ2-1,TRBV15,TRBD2,CATSRGGLAGHNEQFF,TGTGCCACCAGCAGGGGGGGACTAGCGGGACACAATGAGCAGTTCTTC
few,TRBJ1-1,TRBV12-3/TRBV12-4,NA,CASSQTLNTEAFF,TGTGCCAGCAGCCAGACACTGAACACTGAAGCTTTCTTT
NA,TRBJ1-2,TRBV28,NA,CASSRRGRNYGYTF,TGTGCCAGCAGTCGCAGGGGCCGCAACTATGGCTACACCTTC
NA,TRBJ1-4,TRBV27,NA,CASSQLNLRGSATNEKLFF,TGTGCCAGCAGTCAACTAAACCTACGGGGAAGTGCAACTAATGAAAAACTGTTTTTT
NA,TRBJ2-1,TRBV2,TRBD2,CATRSTSGAEQFF,TGTGCCACCAGATCCACTAGCGGGGCTGAGCAGTTCTTC
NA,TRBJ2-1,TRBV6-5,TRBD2,CASRFKAGGPNEQFF,TGTGCCAGCAGATTTAAAGCGGGAGGGCCGAATGAGCAGTTCTTC